These 32 T cell receptor beta chains were sequenced from one sample in a study of CD8 T cell repertoires and HIV-1 epitope variants. The method was immunoSEQ multiplex PCR; TCRdb's version includes in-frame clones alone and lacks a portion of them. Found here are some 87,000 clones, 74% of them singletons; the top ten hold around 25%. Sequencing used uncultured baseline CD8+ T cells from peripheral blood mononuclear cells (PBMCs). These receptors all stem from a male donor with HIV.

V usage is TRBV28 and J usage is TRBJ1-2; D is ambiguous. Trimming stripped 5 bases from V and 5 bases from J, with 18 bases between. The germline gives CDR1 MDHEN, CDR2 SYDVKM. The CDR3 sequence is 15 residues long. The CDR3 DNA follows: TGTGCCAGCAGTATCGGACCTAATTTCGGATATGGCTACACCTTC. Its protein is CASSIGPNFGYGYTF.

The gene calls are TRBV18 and TRBJ2-1, with 8 positions matching TRBD1. The CDR3 has 13 amino acids. The germline V gene has CDR1 KGHSH and CDR2 LQKENI. V was pared by 3 bases and J by 10 bases, with 5 bases of the junction left unmatched. The CDR3: CASSPSGGGEQFF. The CDR3 nucleotides read TGTGCCAGCTCACCCTCAGGGGGCGGGGAGCAGTTCTTC.

This clone was found a few times. The chain recombines TRBV19 with TRBJ1-1; 9 bases line up with TRBD1. The ends lost 5 bases at V and 1 base at J; junction bases unmatched: 2. Looked up from germline, CDR1 is LNHDA and CDR2 is SQIVND (reference sequence). This CDR3 region has 14 residues. CDR3 in DNA: TGTGCCAGTAGTCCGGGACAGGGGAACACTGAAGCTTTCTTT. Translated, it gives CASSPGQGNTEAFF.

V is TRBV4-2 and J is TRBJ2-1, with 9 bases that match TRBD2. The CDR3 has 19 amino acids. J was trimmed by 7 bases and V by 1 base; bases with no gene match: 17. Germline values: CDR1 LGHNA, CDR2 YNFKEQ. The DNA of the CDR3 is TGTGCCAGCAGCCAAGCTGAGGGACTAGCTCCTCCGAGACTGAATGAGCAGTTCTTC. Its protein product is CASSQAEGLAPPRLNEQFF.

This rearrangement joins TRBV5-4 to TRBJ2-2; D gene unclear. The CDR3 consists of 13 residues. V was clipped by 2 bases and J by 5 bases, with 7 bases between them. From germline, CDR1 is SGHNT and CDR2 YYREEE (reference sequence). Written as DNA, the CDR3 is TGTGCCAGCAGCTTTGGACGAACCGGGGAGCTGTTTTTT. Translated, it gives CASSFGRTGELFF.

The chain links TRBV6-5 to TRBJ2-5; weak D call: TRBD2 (7 bases). Germline V lookup: CDR1 MNHEY, CDR2 SVGAGI. There are 15 residues in the CDR3. V dropped 5 bases and J dropped 4 bases, with 17 bases sitting between them. The CDR3 nucleotides read TGTGCCAGCAGTCTATTCGGGGGGCCCCGAGAGACCCAGTACTTC. Protein product: CASSLFGGPRETQYF.

This chain's CDR3 is CASSPSAGSSNEQFF. Here the CDR3 DNA reads TGTGCCAGCAGCCCTTCGGCGGGATCTAGCAATGAGCAGTTCTTC. The chain uses TRBV14 and TRBJ2-1; weak D call: TRBD2 (6 bases). Looked up from germline, CDR1 is SGHDN and CDR2 is FVKESK. The CDR3 consists of 15 residues. Trimming stripped 4 bases from V and 6 bases from J, with 16 bases between.

The chain joins TRBV10-3 to TRBJ1-2, with unresolved D. The V and J ends lost 5 bases and 1 base respectively, with 5 bases between them. Germline V gene sequence: CDR1 ENHRY, CDR2 SYGVKD. The length of the CDR3 is 12 residues. The CDR3 region is CAISPSNYGYTF. The CDR3 nucleotides are TGTGCCATCAGTCCTAGTAACTATGGCTACACCTTC.

V usage is TRBV9 and J usage is TRBJ1-2; no firm D call. V lost 3 bases and J lost 7, with 19 bases in between. CDR3 length: 15 residues. Per germline, CDR1 SGDLS and CDR2 YYNGEE. The DNA of the CDR3 is TGTGCCAGCAGCGGGACCGGACTGCTAGGCGGTGGCTACACCTTC. This codes for CASSGTGLLGGGYTF.

The chain uses TRBV30 and TRBJ1-2; 8 nucleotides match TRBD1. This CDR3 region has 13 residues. Germline V lookup: CDR1 GTSNPN, CDR2 SVGIG (reference sequence). Trimming cost V 3 bases and J 7 bases; bases outside gene matches: 7. CDR3 protein: CAWRGTGWGGYTF. Here the CDR3 DNA reads TGTGCCTGGAGAGGGACAGGCTGGGGTGGCTACACCTTC.

This chain joins TRBV5-4 and TRBJ1-2; D is unresolved. In germline, CDR1 is SGHNT, CDR2 YYREEE (reference sequence). V lost 4 bases, J lost 2 bases, and 12 bases lay in between. The CDR3 consists of 14 residues. CDR3 protein: CASSPGELNYGYTF. CDR3 nucleotides: TGTGCCAGCAGCCCGGGCGAACTAAACTATGGCTACACCTTC.

The chain couples TRBV25-1 to TRBJ1-2, with D hard to call. Germline assignment: CDR1 MGHDK and CDR2 SYGVNS. V was shortened by 4 bases and J by 7 bases, with 10 bases between the two germline ends. CDR3 length: 12 residues. As DNA, the CDR3 is TGTGCCAGCAGTGTAGGAGGCCTTGGCTACACCTTC. Translating it yields CASSVGGLGYTF.

The gene calls are TRBV6-5 and TRBJ2-3; 7 bases map to TRBD1. Germline lookup yields CDR1 MNHEY and CDR2 SVGAGI. There are 15 residues in the CDR3. V trimming: 5 bases; J trimming: 0 bases; junction bases outside the gene matches: 5. The CDR3 region is CASSPLRGSTDTQYF. CDR3 in DNA: TGTGCCAGCAGTCCCCTCAGGGGGAGCACAGATACGCAGTATTTT.

The genes are TRBV6-1 and TRBJ1-2, with 11 nucleotides matching TRBD1. The junction had 5 bases not matched to a gene; V was cut back by 8 bases and J by 0 bases. Germline CDR1 MNHNS, CDR2 SASEGT. The CDR3 consists of 15 residues. The CDR3 DNA reads TGTGCCAGCCGGGACAGGGGGGTTTCTAACTATGGCTACACCTTC. Residues: CASRDRGVSNYGYTF.

This chain links TRBV11-1 with TRBJ2-7, with 7 positions matching TRBD2. The CDR3 covers 13 residues. V shed 9 bases, J shed 6 bases, and the junction held 11 bases outside the gene matches. The germline CDR1 and CDR2 sequences are SGHAT and FQDESV (reference sequence). CDR3 region: CASGLEVFSEQYF. The CDR3 coding sequence is TGTGCCAGTGGACTAGAGGTCTTCTCCGAGCAGTACTTC.

This clone was found a few times. This sequence joins TRBV28 and TRBJ2-7; D not certain. CDR1 MDHEN and CDR2 SYDVKM come from the germline V gene. The ends were cut back, 4 bases at V and 2 bases at J, with 9 bases in the middle. The length of the CDR3 is 13 residues. CDR3 amino acids: CASSSTVAYEQYF. DNA of the CDR3: TGTGCCAGCAGTTCGACCGTGGCCTACGAGCAGTACTTC.

A word on this clone: The junction departs from the called germline gene at one end, perhaps through a read error. This sequence joins TRBV28 and TRBJ1-5; possibly TRBD1 for D (5 bases). This CDR3 region has 16 residues. CDR1 and CDR2 from the germline V gene are MDHEN and SYDVKM. The CDR3 sequence is CVSSPPRGDRNQPQHF. The CDR3 coding sequence is TGTGTCAGCAGTCCACCCCGGGGGGACCGGAATCAGCCCCAGCATTTT.

The chain combines TRBV5-1 with TRBJ2-3; 12 bases map to TRBD2. CDR1 is SGHRS, CDR2 YFSETQ, per germline. The CDR3 runs 17 residues. The ends lost 1 base at V and 3 bases at J; junction bases unmatched: 6. Here the CDR3 DNA reads TGCGCCAGCAGCTTGACCGGACTAGCGGGAACGACAGATACGCAGTATTTT. The encoded protein is CASSLTGLAGTTDTQYF.

The chain joins TRBV9 to TRBJ2-6, with D unclear. Per the germline V gene, CDR1 is SGDLS and CDR2 is YYNGEE. CDR3 length equals 14 residues. V lost 3 bases, J lost 4 bases, and 8 bases lay in between. CDR3 sequence reads: CASSAPPGANVLTF. The DNA of the CDR3 is TGTGCCAGCAGCGCTCCTCCGGGGGCCAACGTCCTGACTTTC. Using reference TRBV9 and TRBJ2-6 for the parts outside the CDR3, the full variable domain is DSGVTQTPKHLITATGQRVTLRCSPRSGDLSVYWYQQSLDQGLQFLIQYYNGEERAKGNILERFSAQQFPDLHSELNLSSLELGDSALYFCASSAPPGANVLTFGAGSRLTVL.

V and J are TRBV11-3 and TRBJ2-7, with 9 nucleotides matching TRBD1. Germline-derived CDR1 and CDR2 are SGHNT and YENEEA. This CDR3 region has 17 residues. V was pared by 0 bases and J by 5 bases, with 11 bases of the junction left unmatched. DNA of the CDR3: TGTGCCAGCAGCTTAGATGGGACGAACAGGGGGCTCAACGAGCAGTACTTC. Protein sequence: CASSLDGTNRGLNEQYF.

This chain links TRBV29-1 with TRBJ2-5; tentative D call: TRBD2 (8 bases). Trimming took 6 bases from V and 5 from J, leaving 22 bases between them. The germline V gene has CDR1 SQVTM and CDR2 ANQGSEA. The CDR3 runs 15 residues. The CDR3 coding sequence is TGCAGCGTCGGGGGGGGACAGACAGGGTCGGAGACCCAGTACTTC. It specifies CSVGGGQTGSETQYF.

This sequence joins TRBV27 and TRBJ2-1; TRBD2 aligns across 12 bases. The CDR3 has 15 amino acids. The germline CDR1 and CDR2 sequences are MNHEY and SMNVEV (reference sequence). The J segment lost 7 bases and the V segment lost 3 bases, leaving 4 bases of the junction unmatched. CDR3 amino acids: CASSLTSGGGNEQFF. DNA for the CDR3: TGTGCCAGCAGTTTGACTAGCGGGGGTGGGAATGAGCAGTTCTTC.

This chain links TRBV7-6 with TRBJ2-5; 13 nucleotides line up with TRBD2. Germline V gene data show CDR1 as SGHVS and CDR2 as FNYEAQ. CDR3 size: 16 residues. The ends lost 3 bases at V and 2 bases at J; junction bases unmatched: 3. The DNA of the CDR3 is TGTGCCAGCAGCTTCGGGACTAGCGGGGATCAAGAGACCCAGTACTTC. Translation: CASSFGTSGDQETQYF.

The chain links TRBV9 to TRBJ1-6; D not resolved. Germline values: CDR1 SGDLS, CDR2 YYNGEE. This CDR3 is built from 16 residues. The V gene lost 0 bases and the J gene lost 0 bases, with 7 bases spanning the gap. CDR3 sequence reads: CASSVGEPSYNSPLHF. Here the CDR3 DNA reads TGTGCCAGCAGCGTAGGGGAACCCTCCTATAATTCACCCCTCCACTTT.

The CDR3 here is CASSGAGWGYTF. CDR3 DNA sequence: TGTGCCAGCAGCGGGGCAGGATGGGGCTACACCTTC. The chain couples TRBV9 to TRBJ1-2; no clear D. The CDR3 runs to 12 residues. Trimming removed 3 bases at V and 8 bases at J, with 11 bases between. CDR1 and CDR2 (germline): SGDLS, YYNGEE.

The chain recombines TRBV6-4 with TRBJ2-3, with D unclear. The germline V gene has CDR1 MRHNA and CDR2 SNTAGT. Trimming took 5 bases from V and 4 from J, leaving 10 bases between them. The CDR3 runs 13 residues. The CDR3 sequence is CASSTSHADTQYF. The CDR3 DNA follows: TGTGCCAGCAGTACCTCCCATGCAGATACGCAGTATTTT.

The rearrangement uses TRBV7-8 and TRBJ2-5, with 10 bases lining up with TRBD1. CDR1 is SGHVS, CDR2 FQNEAQ, per germline. The length of the CDR3 is 16 residues. Trimming cost V 4 bases and J 5 bases; bases outside gene matches: 10. The CDR3 DNA reads TGTGCCAGCAGCTGGACCGGGACAGGGGTCCAGGAGACCCAGTACTTC. Translated, it gives CASSWTGTGVQETQYF.

This rearrangement joins TRBV6-5 to TRBJ1-2; 8 nucleotides agree with TRBD1. This CDR3 contains 12 residues. With V trimmed by 5 bases and J by 6 bases, 2 bases remained unmatched. Germline loops: CDR1 MNHEY, CDR2 SVGAGI. CDR3 coding DNA: TGTGCCAGCAGTAGGACAGGGAATGGCTACACCTTC. Protein sequence: CASSRTGNGYTF.

The chain couples TRBV30 to TRBJ1-5; TRBD1 aligns across 7 bases. V lost 5 bases, J lost 4 bases, and 8 bases stayed unmatched. The CDR3 runs 14 residues. Per germline, CDR1 GTSNPN and CDR2 SVGIG (reference sequence). In DNA, the CDR3 is TGTGCCTGGGGAGGGACAGCCTTGAATCAGCCCCAGCATTTT. It specifies CAWGGTALNQPQHF.

This clone came up a few times. V is TRBV30 and J is TRBJ2-7, with D possibly being TRBD2 (6 bases). The CDR3 has 13 amino acids. V was cut by 3 bases and J by 0 bases, with 9 bases left in between. CDR1 is GTSNPN, CDR2 SVGIG, per germline (reference sequence). This CDR3 reads CAWRAGLSYEQYF. The DNA of the CDR3 is TGTGCCTGGAGGGCGGGGCTCTCCTACGAGCAGTACTTC.

The chain recombines TRBV4-2 with TRBJ2-7; D gene uncertain. The CDR3 totals 14 residues. V was cut by 0 bases and J by 4 bases, with 10 bases left in between. Looked up from germline, CDR1 is LGHNA and CDR2 is YNFKEQ. CDR3 nucleotides: TGTGCCAGCAGCCAAGAAAGCTGGCGATACGAGCAGTACTTC. Its protein is CASSQESWRYEQYF.

The chain joins TRBV28 to TRBJ1-4, with D unresolved. Trimming shortened V by 2 bases and J by 0 bases, and 4 bases separated the two germline ends. The CDR3 extends over 14 amino acids. CDR1 is MDHEN, CDR2 SYDVKM, per germline. CDR3 sequence (DNA): TGTGCCAGCAGTTTAAGGGCAACTAATGAAAAACTGTTTTTT. Amino acid sequence: CASSLRATNEKLFF.